Presented here are 29 T cell receptor beta chains from one specimen sequenced in a study of follicular helper T cells after annual influenza vaccination (TCRdb year 2017). The library relied on the immunoSEQ multiplex PCR assay. Here the immuneACCESS table is served through TCRdb, limited to in-frame sequences with V and J called. Missing clones are a known gap in these copies; in checked studies unresolved V genes cover under half, and the rest lacks a known reason. This sample is represented by 2,500 to 4,000 clones; about 80% of them were singletons. The ten biggest clones cover approximately 1% of the sample. The sample's time point label is to be understood as: 2014-2015 season, 7 days after vaccination. This sample comprised CXCR5+ CD38- circulating T follicular helper cells from blood, obtained 7 days after influenza vaccination. The cell subset or site label here, explained by the study, means: circulating Tfh, non-naive CD4+CXCR5+PD-1+ (ICOS+CD38+ or ICOS-CD38-). All receptors come from an adult who received the influenza vaccine.

The V gene is TRBV9, the J gene TRBJ2-5; 12 bases line up with TRBD1. V was clipped by 2 bases and J by 5 bases; unmatched bases: 7. CDR3 length equals 16 residues. The germline CDR1 and CDR2 sequences are SGDLS and YYNGEE. CDR3 in amino acids: CASSVGGQGAQETQYF. DNA for the CDR3: TGTGCCAGCAGCGTGGGGGGACAGGGGGCGCAGGAGACCCAGTACTTC. The variable domain in full, completed from reference TRBV9 and TRBJ2-5, reads DSGVTQTPKHLITATGQRVTLRCSPRSGDLSVYWYQQSLDQGLQFLIQYYNGEERAKGNILERFSAQQFPDLHSELNLSSLELGDSALYFCASSVGGQGAQETQYFGPGTRLLVL.

The chain couples TRBV5-6 to TRBJ1-6; D is uncertain. From germline, CDR1 is SGHDT and CDR2 YYEEEE. CDR3 length: 16 residues. The V end was cut by 2 bases, the J end by 7 bases, with 16 bases between. This chain's CDR3 is CASSLGGSVRNSPLHF. The CDR3 DNA is TGTGCCAGCAGCTTAGGAGGGTCGGTAAGGAATTCACCCCTCCACTTT. Looking up the rest from reference TRBV5-6 and TRBJ1-6 gives the full variable domain: DAGVTQSPTHLIKTRGQQVTLRCSPKSGHDTVSWYQQALGQGPQFIFQYYEEEERQRGNFPDRFSGHQFPNYSSELNVNALLLGDSALYLCASSLGGSVRNSPLHFGNGTRLTVT.

V usage is TRBV4-3 and J usage is TRBJ1-2, with 12 bases lining up with TRBD1. Germline CDR1 is LGHNA and CDR2 is YSLEER. There are 15 residues in the CDR3. With V trimmed by 0 bases and J by 8 bases, 4 bases remained unmatched. The CDR3 loop reads CASSQDPGQGAGYTF. In DNA form, the CDR3 reads TGCGCCAGCAGCCAAGATCCGGGACAGGGGGCCGGCTACACCTTC.

The V gene is TRBV18, the J gene TRBJ1-1, with TRBD1 matching over 9 bases. This CDR3 region has 15 residues. Germline CDR1 reads KGHSH; CDR2 reads LQKENI. V lost 4 bases and J lost 4; bases outside the gene matches: 7. CDR3 DNA sequence: TGTGCCAGCTCACAATCGGGACAGGGTTCCACTGAAGCTTTCTTT. Encoded protein: CASSQSGQGSTEAFF.

The rearrangement links TRBV4-1 to TRBJ1-2, with no clear D. The germline gives CDR1 MGHRA, CDR2 YSYEKL. The CDR3 sequence is 15 residues long. Trimming removed 1 base at V and 0 bases at J, with 9 bases between. The CDR3 loop is CASSQVPRANYGYTF. Here the CDR3 DNA reads TGCGCCAGCAGCCAAGTTCCCCGCGCTAACTATGGCTACACCTTC.

This clone came up a few times. V and J are TRBV5-4 and TRBJ1-6; maybe TRBD1 (6 bases). The V end lost 9 bases, the J end lost 13 bases, and 20 bases lay between the germline ends. The CDR3 loop spans 13 amino acids. In germline, CDR1 is SGHNT, CDR2 YYREEE (reference sequence). Written as DNA, the CDR3 is TGTGCCATGAGGGGGGACCGACCTAGCCCCCTCCACTTT. This gives the protein CAMRGDRPSPLHF.

Remarks on this clone: A read error may produce the germline difference seen at one junction end. The chain uses TRBV7-7 and TRBJ2-1; a weak D match, TRBD2 (5 bases). CDR3 size: 13 residues. Germline loops: CDR1 SSHAT, CDR2 FNYEAQ (reference sequence). The CDR3 spells CASSRGGGDEQFF. As DNA, the CDR3 is TGTGCTAGCAGCCGTGGTGGAGGTGATGAGCAGTTCTTC.

The chain carries TRBV11-2 and TRBJ2-5; D gene ambiguous. The CDR3 has 13 residues. Per germline, CDR1 SGHAT and CDR2 FQNNGV. V lost 7 bases to trimming and J lost 5 bases, with 14 bases between them. CDR3 sequence: CASTGASMETQYF. The CDR3 DNA is TGTGCCAGCACCGGCGCGAGTATGGAGACCCAGTACTTC. Full variable domain (outside the CDR3, taken from reference TRBV11-2 and TRBJ2-5): EAGVAQSPRYKIIEKRQSVAFWCNPISGHATLYWYQQILGQGPKLLIQFQNNGVVDDSQLPKDRFSAERLKGVDSTLKIQPAKLEDSAVYLCASTGASMETQYFGPGTRLLVL.

The rearrangement uses TRBV5-1 and TRBJ1-6, with 10 bases lining up with TRBD1. Germline values: CDR1 SGHRS, CDR2 YFSETQ. CDR3 length: 12 amino acids. Trimming at V came to 7 bases and at J to 8 bases, leaving 0 bases not matched to a gene. CDR3: CASGTGDSPLHF. The CDR3 DNA follows: TGCGCCAGCGGGACAGGGGATTCACCCCTCCACTTT.

This clone was observed once. The chain has TRBV10-3 and TRBJ1-1, with D tentatively TRBD1 (5 bases). The germline V gene encodes CDR1 ENHRY and CDR2 SYGVKD. The V and J ends lost 8 bases and 2 bases respectively, with 15 bases between them. The CDR3 extends over 14 amino acids. The CDR3 protein is CAIFPGGINTEAFF. The CDR3 DNA reads TGTGCCATCTTCCCGGGGGGGATCAACACTGAAGCTTTCTTT.

The gene calls are TRBV5-5 and TRBJ2-7; 10 bases fit TRBD2. Germline V gene lookup returns CDR1 SGHKS and CDR2 YYEKEE (reference sequence). Trimming at V came to 1 base and at J to 4 bases, leaving 2 bases not matched to a gene. This CDR3 is built from 14 residues. CDR3 residues: CASSLTTSGYEQYF. The CDR3 bases are TGTGCCAGCAGCTTGACGACTAGCGGGTACGAGCAGTACTTC. The full variable domain, completed using reference TRBV5-5 and TRBJ2-7, is DAGVTQSPTHLIKTRGQQVTLRCSPISGHKSVSWYQQVLGQGPQFIFQYYEKEERGRGNFPDRFSARQFPNYSSELNVNALLLGDSALYLCASSLTTSGYEQYFGPGTRLTVT.

This clone was detected once. The chain couples TRBV7-6 to TRBJ2-7, with D perhaps matching TRBD1 or TRBD2 (5 bases each). The CDR3 contains 15 residues. The V and J ends lost 1 base and 0 bases respectively, with 10 bases between them. The germline gives CDR1 SGHVS, CDR2 FNYEAQ. CDR3 residues: CASSLDPGSSYEQYF. The CDR3, as DNA: TGTGCCAGCAGCTTAGACCCAGGGAGCTCCTACGAGCAGTACTTC.

The chain links TRBV7-2 to TRBJ1-3, with D unresolved. This CDR3 has 15 amino acids. The germline V gene encodes CDR1 SGHTA and CDR2 FQGNSA. V was trimmed by 5 bases and J by 0 bases, leaving 11 bases between them. CDR3 DNA sequence: TGTGCCAGCAGCCGAGAACTTCTCTCTGGAAACACCATATATTTT. As protein: CASSRELLSGNTIYF.

In nucleotides, the CDR3 is TGTGCCAGCAGTGACTTTCAGGGGGGTGAAGCTTTCTTT. Its translation is CASSDFQGGEAFF. The chain recombines TRBV6-4 with TRBJ1-1, with 7 positions matching TRBD1. Trimming cost V 1 base and J 7 bases; bases outside gene matches: 3. Germline V gene data show CDR1 as MRHNA and CDR2 as SNTAGT. The CDR3 runs 13 residues.

The genes are TRBV5-1 and TRBJ1-6; no reliable D call. Trimming left V 0 bases short and J 0 bases short, with 4 bases between. This CDR3 has 15 amino acids. Germline assignment: CDR1 SGHRS and CDR2 YFSETQ. The chain's CDR3 is CASSLDSSYNSPLHF. The CDR3 DNA is TGCGCCAGCAGCTTGGACAGCTCCTATAATTCACCCCTCCACTTT. Combining the CDR3 with reference TRBV5-1 and TRBJ1-6 gives the whole variable domain KAGVTQTPRYLIKTRGQQVTLSCSPISGHRSVSWYQQTPGQGLQFLFEYFSETQRNKGNFPGRFSGRQFSNSRSEMNVSTLELGDSALYLCASSLDSSYNSPLHFGNGTRLTVT.

This clone was counted between two and nine times. The chain has TRBV7-2 and TRBJ2-7; possible D gene TRBD1, 6 bases. Trimming removed 3 bases at V and 4 bases at J, with 13 bases between. Germline V gives CDR1 SGHTA, CDR2 FQGNSA. The CDR3 length is 14 residues. CDR3 region: CASSFRDTLYEQYF. CDR3 nucleotide sequence: TGTGCCAGCAGCTTCCGGGACACCCTATACGAGCAGTACTTC. Full variable domain (outside the CDR3, taken from reference TRBV7-2 and TRBJ2-7): GAGVSQSPSNKVTEKGKDVELRCDPISGHTALYWYRQSLGQGLEFLIYFQGNSAPDKSGLPSDRFSAERTGGSVSTLTIQRTQQEDSAVYLCASSFRDTLYEQYFGPGTRLTVT.

J is TRBJ2-1 and V is TRBV4-3, with D uncertain. Germline V lookup: CDR1 LGHNA, CDR2 YSLEER. CDR3 length: 16 amino acids. With 0 bases removed from V and 8 bases from J, the gap between germline ends came to 17 bases. This chain's CDR3 is CASSQDFRDLGDEQFF. The CDR3 DNA reads as TGCGCCAGCAGCCAAGATTTTCGAGACCTAGGCGATGAGCAGTTCTTC.

The V call is TRBV19, the J call TRBJ1-5; 7 bases are a match to TRBD1. The germline CDR1 and CDR2 sequences are LNHDA and SQIVND (reference sequence). The CDR3 extends over 16 amino acids. V was clipped by 10 bases and J by 0 bases; unmatched bases: 12. CDR3: CATTDPTGYSNQPQHF. CDR3 nucleotide sequence: TGTGCCACCACCGACCCGACAGGGTATAGCAATCAGCCCCAGCATTTT.

This clone has more than one count but fewer than ten. The gene calls are TRBV5-6 and TRBJ2-5; D might be TRBD1 (6 bases). This CDR3 spans 15 amino acids. Germline CDR1 SGHDT, CDR2 YYEEEE. Trimming removed 2 bases from V and 4 bases from J, with 15 bases in between. CDR3: CASSFAPRGSETQYF. Here the CDR3 DNA reads TGTGCCAGCAGCTTTGCTCCCAGGGGCTCAGAGACCCAGTACTTC.

CDR3 DNA: TGTGCCAGCAGTCCCTCCGGGACGGAACTCTATGGCTACACCTTC. Translation: CASSPSGTELYGYTF. V gene TRBV21-1 combines with J gene TRBJ1-2. TRBV21-1 is marked as a pseudogene. The length of the CDR3 is 15 residues.

The rearrangement joins TRBV11-3 to TRBJ1-4; D ambiguous. The germline V gene has CDR1 SGHNT and CDR2 YENEEA. With 1 base removed from V and 6 bases from J, the gap between germline ends came to 21 bases. This CDR3 contains 18 residues. The CDR3 here is CASSLVRGSGPVDEKLFF. CDR3 sequence (DNA): TGTGCCAGCAGCTTAGTACGAGGGTCAGGCCCTGTAGATGAAAAACTGTTTTTT.

V and J are TRBV11-3 and TRBJ1-1, with 8 bases fitting TRBD1. The junction had 3 bases not matched to a gene; V was cut back by 4 bases and J by 8 bases. CDR3 size: 12 residues. The germline V gene encodes CDR1 SGHNT and CDR2 YENEEA. The CDR3 DNA reads TGTGCCAGCAGCTCCCGGACAGGGGAAGCTTTCTTT. Its protein product is CASSSRTGEAFF.

The chain is built from TRBV19 and TRBJ2-2, with a tentative D call TRBD1 (6 bases). V lost 6 bases, J lost 7 bases, and 18 bases lay in between. Germline lookup yields CDR1 LNHDA and CDR2 SQIVND (reference sequence). The CDR3 covers 15 residues. The CDR3 bases are TGTGCCAGTAGCCCCCAACGACCCAGGGGCGGGGAGCTGTTTTTT. It specifies CASSPQRPRGGELFF.

The chain links TRBV27 to TRBJ2-7, with D possibly being TRBD1 or TRBD2 (5 bases each). This CDR3 comprises 18 residues. Trimming took off 2 bases at V and 3 bases at J, with 23 bases between the two ends. Germline loops: CDR1 MNHEY, CDR2 SMNVEV (reference sequence). The CDR3 sequence is CASSLKGTSISFLYEQYF. The CDR3 nucleotides are TGTGCCAGCAGTTTAAAAGGGACGTCCATCTCATTTCTCTACGAGCAGTACTTC.

This chain connects TRBV4-3 to TRBJ2-1; D gene ambiguous. With 0 bases removed from V and 10 bases from J, the gap between germline ends came to 10 bases. Per germline, CDR1 LGHNA and CDR2 YSLEER. CDR3 length: 13 residues. The CDR3 region is CASSQDRLGEQFF. The CDR3 DNA reads TGCGCCAGCAGCCAAGACCGGTTGGGCGAGCAGTTCTTC.

This clone was seen a single time. The gene calls are TRBV5-4 and TRBJ2-3; D is uncertain. Germline V gives CDR1 SGHNT, CDR2 YYREEE (reference sequence). Trimming removed 7 bases from V and 2 bases from J, with 5 bases in between. The CDR3 has 11 amino acids. CDR3 nucleotides: TGTGCCAGCGGACCCACAGATACGCAGTATTTT. This translates into CASGPTDTQYF.

This chain joins TRBV5-1 and TRBJ2-7; D gene uncertain. Germline assignment: CDR1 SGHRS and CDR2 YFSETQ. CDR3 size: 15 residues. The V and J ends lost 0 bases and 1 base respectively, with 11 bases between them. The CDR3 reads CASSLGGSFSYEQYF. The CDR3 DNA reads TGCGCCAGCAGCTTGGGCGGCTCCTTTTCCTACGAGCAGTACTTC.

The V and J genes are TRBV2 and TRBJ2-7; the D is unclear. Trimming left V 6 bases short and J 1 base short, with 7 bases between. In germline, CDR1 is SNHLY, CDR2 FYNNEI. The length of the CDR3 is 12 residues. The CDR3 sequence is CASRADSYEQYF. CDR3 nucleotide sequence: TGTGCCAGCAGAGCAGATTCCTACGAGCAGTACTTC.

The chain is built from TRBV28 and TRBJ1-2; D unclear. This CDR3 contains 14 residues. The V and J ends lost 2 bases and 5 bases respectively, with 12 bases between them. CDR1 MDHEN and CDR2 SYDVKM come from the germline V gene. As DNA, the CDR3 is TGTGCCAGCAGTTTAGGGTATAGGGAGTATGGCTACACCTTC. Its translation is CASSLGYREYGYTF.